A selection of T cell receptor beta chains follows, all from one sample in a study of Graves' ophthalmopathy and Graves' hyperthyroidism. In TCRdb, the multiplex PCR reads were re-called with MiXCR into one record per CDR3 protein. Seen here are almost 40,000 distinct CDR3 sequences, 45% to 55% observed once, and the top ten hold approximately 30%. Input material: peripheral blood. The receptor set was obtained from an adult woman with stable Graves' hyperthyroidism. Each CDR3 is given with its conserved first and last residue. The D gene is left open where the match is weak. Only some rows state a clone size, as once, few, many or a class for expanded clones.

CSVQAEKKLFF | TGCAGTGTCCAGGCCGAGAAAAAACTGTTTTTT | . | TRBJ1-4 | . | TRBV20-1
CASRAGLADYEQYF | TGTGCCAGCCGGGCGGGACTAGCGGATTACGAGCAGTACTTC | many | TRBJ2-7 | TRBD2 | TRBV2
CAWRPNDSNQPLHF | TGTGCCTGGAGGCCCAACGATAGCAATCAGCCCCTGCATTTT | . | TRBJ1-5 | . | TRBV30
CAIKSSGTGTEETQYF | TGTGCCATCAAGAGTTCCGGGACAGGGACCGAAGAGACCCAGTACTTC | . | TRBJ2-5 | TRBD1 | TRBV10-3
CASSESNFRVPRETQYF | TGCGCCAGCAGTGAGTCCAACTTCAGGGTACCTAGGGAGACCCAGTACTTC | many | TRBJ2-5 | . | TRBV10-2
CASSPRGDSNQPQHF | TGTGCCAGCTCACCTCGTGGTGATAGCAATCAGCCCCAGCATTTT | many | TRBJ1-5 | . | TRBV18
CASSQDLGTGGAAETQYF | TGCGCCAGCAGCCAAGATTTGGGGACAGGGGGCGCGGCAGAGACCCAGTACTTC | . | TRBJ2-5 | TRBD1 | TRBV4-1
CATSDLGGNEQFF | TGTGCCACCAGTGATTTAGGGGGCAATGAGCAGTTCTTC | once | TRBJ2-1 | . | TRBV2
CASSSTSGEQYF | TGTGCCAGCAGTTCGACTAGCGGGGAGCAGTACTTC | . | TRBJ2-7 | TRBD2 | TRBV6-2/TRBV6-3
CSVLAGLETQYF | TGCAGCGTCTTAGCGGGATTGGAGACCCAGTACTTC | once | TRBJ2-5 | TRBD2 | TRBV29-1
CAWSDLYGYTF | TGTGCCTGGAGTGACCTGTATGGCTACACCTTC | many | TRBJ1-2 | . | TRBV30
CASSQSSGSQETQYF | TGTGCCAGCAGTCAATCGAGCGGGTCCCAAGAGACCCAGTACTTC | . | TRBJ2-5 | . | TRBV2
CASSSGQGDEQYF | TGTGCCAGTAGCTCGGGACAGGGGGACGAGCAGTACTTC | few | TRBJ2-7 | TRBD1 | TRBV7-3
CASKRGVGSTDTQYF | TGCGCCAGCAAACGGGGAGTGGGGAGCACAGATACGCAGTATTTT | many | TRBJ2-3 | . | TRBV10-2
CASSKGHWDTEAFF | TGTGCCAGCAGTAAGGGACATTGGGACACTGAAGCTTTCTTT | many | TRBJ1-1 | . | TRBV6-2/TRBV6-3